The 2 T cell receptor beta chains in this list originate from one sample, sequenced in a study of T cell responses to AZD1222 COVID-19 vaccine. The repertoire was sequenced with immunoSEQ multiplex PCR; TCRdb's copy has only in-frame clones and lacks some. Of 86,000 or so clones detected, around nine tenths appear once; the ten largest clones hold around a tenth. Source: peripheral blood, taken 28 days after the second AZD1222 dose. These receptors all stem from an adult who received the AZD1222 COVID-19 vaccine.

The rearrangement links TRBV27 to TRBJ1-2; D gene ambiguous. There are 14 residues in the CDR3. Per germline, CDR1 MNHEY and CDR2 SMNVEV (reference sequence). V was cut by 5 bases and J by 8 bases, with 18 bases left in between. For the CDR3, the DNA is TGTGCCAGCAGTACAAGGGAGGATAAGGAGGGCTACACCTTC. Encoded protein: CASSTREDKEGYTF.

The chain's CDR3 is CATSRSWRTGSGYTF. The CDR3 DNA sequence: TGTGCCACCAGCAGATCCTGGCGGACAGGGTCCGGCTACACCTTC. The rearrangement uses TRBV15 and TRBJ1-2; 8 positions match TRBD1. The CDR3 length is 15 residues. CDR1 is LNHNV, CDR2 YYDKDF, per germline (reference sequence). The J segment lost 8 bases and the V segment lost 2 bases, leaving 10 bases of the junction unmatched.